This TCR beta chain was found in a study of response to subunit inactivated influenza vaccine. Via MiXCR, TCRdb re-called the RT-PCR reads, giving one row per CDR3 protein. The sample lists 500,000 to 600,000 distinct CDR3 sequences; approximately 11% were seen once. Trimming took 4 bases from V and 1 from J, leaving 11 bases between them. The CDR3 runs to 14 residues. Germline assignment: CDR1 SGHNT and CDR2 YYREEE (reference sequence). These data also featured in a second study, about T cells expressing NK-cell markers. That report adds: In generating TCR beta cDNA, 5'RACE template switching with UMIs was used. Sorted CD3+CD56-NKG2C+, CD3+CD56+NKG2C+ and CD3+CD56+NKG2C- T cells supplied the TCR beta repertoires. The study sequenced eight donors, seven HCMV-seropositive and one seronegative. Four of the donors also had these clonotypes leading their CD3+CD56-NKG2C+ fraction.

The sequence was collected from a man aged 50-60 years who received an inactivated influenza vaccine. The sample here was PBMCs from blood, taken on the day of vaccination. The chain employs TRBV5-4 and TRBJ1-1, with D uncertain. The CDR3 here is CASSRNPKNTEAFF. Written as DNA, the CDR3 is TGTGCCAGCAGCCGGAACCCCAAGAACACTGAAGCTTTCTTT.